The TCR beta chain under discussion was sequenced for a study of metastatic and nonmetastatic thyroid tumors. About the study: Samples came from malignant and benign thyroid patients, and repertoires were compared across blood and tumor or nodule tissue.

General study findings and limits: Across blood and tumor, TCR beta diversity in malignant thyroid tumors was reportedly significantly higher than in benign nodules.

Germline assignment: CDR1 MRHNA and CDR2 SNTAGT. CDR3 size: 15 residues. All patients were treatment-naive before thyroid surgery. Per the study methods: The study's classifier, a distant-metastasis tool for papillary thyroid cancer, was built using CDR3 differences across clinicopathological groups. TCRdb ran MiXCR on the PCR reads. Clone size and V and J calls follow TCRdb, not the original study. Here the sample spans about 16,000 clones, 20% to 25% being singletons. This clone was recorded a few times. Its specificity is unknown. One end of the junction does not line up with germline, which may come from a read error.

Sequenced sample: adjacent normal tissue. The TCR was taken from a female donor with papillary thyroid cancer or a benign thyroid nodule (not recorded which). Some clones in this sample may be carry-over from other donors' samples. The chain uses TRBV6-4 and TRBJ1-5; D is uncertain. CDR3 loop: CASSYSGNSNQPQHF. The CDR3 DNA reads TGTGCCAGCAGTTACTCGGGCAATAGCAATCAGCCCCAGCATTTT.